This is a list of T cell receptor beta chains from one sample in a study of identical twins. TCRdb passed the 5' RACE reads through MiXCR, listing each CDR3 protein once. This repertoire shows 1.5 million to 2 million distinct CDR3 sequences, less than 35% found once; its top ten account for approximately 0.29%. What was sequenced was cord blood. The source is a newborn girl in good health. The CDR3 runs from the conserved cysteine through the conserved F or W. A D gene is named only where the DNA matches it firmly. Some rows have no size entry. The others give once, few or many, or a class for an expanded clone.

clone_size: -
cdr3_length: 14
d_call: -
j_call: TRBJ2-6
v_call: TRBV5-6
cdr3_aa: CASSLYSTGLVLTF
cdr3_nt: TGTGCCAGCAGCTTATATTCGACAGGCTTGGTCCTGACTTTC

clone_size: -
cdr3_length: 13
d_call: -
j_call: TRBJ2-3
v_call: TRBV11-3
cdr3_aa: CASTILPTDTQYF
cdr3_nt: TGTGCCAGCACGATCTTACCCACAGATACGCAGTATTTT

clone_size: -
cdr3_length: 14
d_call: TRBD1
j_call: TRBJ2-5
v_call: TRBV5-1
cdr3_aa: CASSLQGAKETQYF
cdr3_nt: TGCGCCAGCAGCTTGCAGGGGGCGAAAGAGACCCAGTACTTC

clone_size: -
cdr3_length: 13
d_call: -
j_call: TRBJ2-4
v_call: TRBV7-6
cdr3_aa: CASSVGRGDIQYF
cdr3_nt: TGTGCCAGCAGCGTGGGACGCGGAGACATTCAGTACTTC

clone_size: many
cdr3_length: 14
d_call: -
j_call: TRBJ1-1
v_call: TRBV12-3/TRBV12-4
cdr3_aa: CASSFQGLNTEAFF
cdr3_nt: TGTGCCAGCAGTTTCCAGGGATTGAACACTGAAGCTTTCTTT

clone_size: few
cdr3_length: 13
d_call: -
j_call: TRBJ2-2
v_call: TRBV6-1
cdr3_aa: CASKGVPTGELFF
cdr3_nt: TGTGCCAGCAAGGGGGTCCCCACCGGGGAGCTGTTTTTT

clone_size: -
cdr3_length: 13
d_call: TRBD2
j_call: TRBJ2-7
v_call: TRBV20-1
cdr3_aa: CSPLGTSSYEQYF
cdr3_nt: TGCAGTCCCCTTGGGACTAGCTCCTACGAGCAGTACTTC

clone_size: few
cdr3_length: 14
d_call: TRBD1
j_call: TRBJ2-7
v_call: TRBV28
cdr3_aa: CASSSRDRGDEQYF
cdr3_nt: TGTGCCAGCAGCTCGCGGGACAGGGGAGACGAGCAGTACTTC

clone_size: -
cdr3_length: 17
d_call: TRBD1
j_call: TRBJ1-5
v_call: TRBV20-1
cdr3_aa: CSANLPGTGRIHQPQHF
cdr3_nt: TGCAGTGCTAACCTTCCCGGGACAGGGAGGATTCATCAGCCCCAGCATTTT

clone_size: few
cdr3_length: 17
d_call: TRBD1
j_call: TRBJ1-6
v_call: TRBV6-5
cdr3_aa: CASSYSMLGQDNSPLHF
cdr3_nt: TGTGCCAGCAGTTACTCGATGCTTGGACAGGATAATTCACCCCTCCACTTT

clone_size: few
cdr3_length: 14
d_call: TRBD2
j_call: TRBJ2-7
v_call: TRBV10-3
cdr3_aa: CAISESSGGYEQYF
cdr3_nt: TGTGCCATCAGTGAGTCTAGCGGGGGGTACGAGCAGTACTTC

clone_size: few
cdr3_length: 14
d_call: -
j_call: TRBJ1-3
v_call: TRBV10-3
cdr3_aa: CAVESGAAGNTIYF
cdr3_nt: TGTGCCGTGGAAAGTGGGGCCGCGGGAAACACCATATATTTT

clone_size: -
cdr3_length: 15
d_call: -
j_call: TRBJ2-7
v_call: TRBV20-1
cdr3_aa: CSARDPTGTFYEQYF
cdr3_nt: TGCAGTGCTAGAGACCCGACAGGAACCTTCTACGAGCAGTACTTC

clone_size: few
cdr3_length: 13
d_call: TRBD2
j_call: TRBJ2-7
v_call: TRBV20-1
cdr3_aa: CSASRGGAYEQYF
cdr3_nt: TGCAGTGCTAGTCGCGGGGGGGCCTACGAGCAGTACTTC

clone_size: many
cdr3_length: 14
d_call: TRBD2
j_call: TRBJ2-7
v_call: TRBV29-1
cdr3_aa: CSVANGGGYYEQYF
cdr3_nt: TGCAGCGTTGCCAACGGGGGAGGGTACTACGAGCAGTACTTC

clone_size: -
cdr3_length: 15
d_call: TRBD1
j_call: TRBJ1-1
v_call: TRBV11-2
cdr3_aa: CASSLGGTGLTEAFF
cdr3_nt: TGTGCCAGCAGCTTAGGCGGGACAGGATTAACTGAAGCTTTCTTT

clone_size: -
cdr3_length: 17
d_call: TRBD2
j_call: TRBJ2-3
v_call: TRBV5-1
cdr3_aa: CASSFIPGLAGQGTQYF
cdr3_nt: TGCGCCAGCAGCTTTATCCCGGGACTAGCGGGTCAAGGGACGCAGTATTTT

clone_size: -
cdr3_length: 14
d_call: -
j_call: TRBJ2-1
v_call: TRBV5-6
cdr3_aa: CASSRGTGHNEQFF
cdr3_nt: TGTGCCAGCAGCCGGGGTACAGGGCACAATGAGCAGTTCTTC

clone_size: -
cdr3_length: 16
d_call: TRBD2
j_call: TRBJ2-7
v_call: TRBV20-1
cdr3_aa: CSAKPGLAAVSYEQYF
cdr3_nt: TGCAGTGCCAAGCCGGGACTAGCGGCAGTAAGCTACGAGCAGTACTTC

clone_size: -
cdr3_length: 13
d_call: TRBD2
j_call: TRBJ2-7
v_call: TRBV5-1
cdr3_aa: CAGIAGGYNEQYF
cdr3_nt: TGCGCCGGAATAGCGGGGGGCTACAATGAGCAGTACTTC

clone_size: many
cdr3_length: 14
d_call: TRBD2
j_call: TRBJ2-1
v_call: TRBV18
cdr3_aa: CASSPGLAGGEQFF
cdr3_nt: TGTGCCAGCTCACCGGGACTAGCCGGGGGTGAGCAGTTCTTC

clone_size: -
cdr3_length: 16
d_call: -
j_call: TRBJ1-2
v_call: TRBV7-2
cdr3_aa: CASSLGFRGFGYGYTF
cdr3_nt: TGTGCCAGCAGCTTAGGGTTCCGGGGGTTCGGCTATGGCTACACCTTC

clone_size: few
cdr3_length: 16
d_call: -
j_call: TRBJ1-2
v_call: TRBV18
cdr3_aa: CASSPITRTVNYGYTF
cdr3_nt: TGTGCCAGCTCACCGATAACTCGGACAGTTAACTATGGCTACACCTTC

clone_size: -
cdr3_length: 14
d_call: -
j_call: TRBJ1-5
v_call: TRBV28
cdr3_aa: CASKALQEYQPQHF
cdr3_nt: TGTGCCAGCAAAGCCTTACAAGAGTATCAGCCCCAGCATTTT

clone_size: few
cdr3_length: 13
d_call: -
j_call: TRBJ1-6
v_call: TRBV20-1
cdr3_aa: CSARGRRDSPLHF
cdr3_nt: TGCAGTGCTAGGGGACGGAGAGATTCACCCCTCCACTTT

clone_size: -
cdr3_length: 15
d_call: TRBD2
j_call: TRBJ2-1
v_call: TRBV7-2
cdr3_aa: CASSLRAGDFAEQFF
cdr3_nt: TGTGCCAGCAGCTTAAGGGCGGGGGATTTCGCCGAGCAGTTCTTC

clone_size: -
cdr3_length: 14
d_call: -
j_call: TRBJ1-5
v_call: TRBV7-9
cdr3_aa: CASSSQGRGQPQHF
cdr3_nt: TGTGCCAGCAGCTCACAGGGACGCGGTCAGCCCCAGCATTTT

clone_size: -
cdr3_length: 15
d_call: TRBD2
j_call: TRBJ2-7
v_call: TRBV7-9
cdr3_aa: CASSPRLARVYEQYF
cdr3_nt: TGTGCCAGCAGCCCTAGACTAGCCAGGGTCTACGAGCAGTACTTC

clone_size: -
cdr3_length: 14
d_call: -
j_call: TRBJ2-3
v_call: TRBV12-3/TRBV12-4
cdr3_aa: CASSRRGASDTQYF
cdr3_nt: TGTGCCAGCAGTCGCCGGGGGGCATCAGATACGCAGTATTTT

clone_size: -
cdr3_length: 15
d_call: -
j_call: TRBJ2-1
v_call: TRBV6-5
cdr3_aa: CASLLGGLSQETQFF
cdr3_nt: TGTGCCAGTCTTTTGGGGGGCCTCTCCCAAGAGACCCAGTTCTTC

clone_size: few
cdr3_length: 16
d_call: TRBD2
j_call: TRBJ2-7
v_call: TRBV12-3/TRBV12-4
cdr3_aa: CASSFSWTSGDREQYF
cdr3_nt: TGTGCCAGCAGTTTTTCTTGGACTAGCGGGGACCGGGAGCAGTACTTC

clone_size: many
cdr3_length: 14
d_call: TRBD2
j_call: TRBJ2-3
v_call: TRBV20-1
cdr3_aa: CSARGGGATDTQYF
cdr3_nt: TGCAGTGCTAGAGGCGGGGGGGCAACAGATACGCAGTATTTT

clone_size: few
cdr3_length: 14
d_call: TRBD2
j_call: TRBJ2-7
v_call: TRBV5-6
cdr3_aa: CASSSGLAFYEQYF
cdr3_nt: TGTGCCAGCAGTTCGGGACTAGCGTTCTACGAGCAGTACTTC

clone_size: many
cdr3_length: 12
d_call: -
j_call: TRBJ2-3
v_call: TRBV20-1
cdr3_aa: CSATGSTDTQYF
cdr3_nt: TGCAGTGCGACGGGTAGCACAGATACGCAGTATTTT

clone_size: -
cdr3_length: 16
d_call: -
j_call: TRBJ1-4
v_call: TRBV5-1
cdr3_aa: CASSTGEGATNEKLFF
cdr3_nt: TGCGCCAGCAGCACAGGAGAGGGTGCAACTAATGAAAAACTGTTTTTT

clone_size: many
cdr3_length: 14
d_call: -
j_call: TRBJ1-5
v_call: TRBV20-1
cdr3_aa: CSARGTYSNQPQHF
cdr3_nt: TGCAGTGCTAGAGGGACATATAGCAATCAGCCCCAGCATTTT

clone_size: few
cdr3_length: 15
d_call: -
j_call: TRBJ2-5
v_call: TRBV24-1
cdr3_aa: CATSDPRRRQETQYF
cdr3_nt: TGTGCCACCAGTGACCCCCGACGGCGTCAAGAGACCCAGTACTTC

clone_size: -
cdr3_length: 15
d_call: -
j_call: TRBJ2-1
v_call: TRBV5-4
cdr3_aa: CASSFDRGGRNEQFF
cdr3_nt: TGTGCCAGCAGCTTCGACAGGGGAGGGAGAAATGAGCAGTTCTTC

clone_size: few
cdr3_length: 16
d_call: -
j_call: TRBJ1-4
v_call: TRBV5-8
cdr3_aa: CASSYSGQSTNEKLFF
cdr3_nt: TGTGCCAGCAGCTACTCTGGACAGTCAACTAATGAAAAACTGTTTTTT